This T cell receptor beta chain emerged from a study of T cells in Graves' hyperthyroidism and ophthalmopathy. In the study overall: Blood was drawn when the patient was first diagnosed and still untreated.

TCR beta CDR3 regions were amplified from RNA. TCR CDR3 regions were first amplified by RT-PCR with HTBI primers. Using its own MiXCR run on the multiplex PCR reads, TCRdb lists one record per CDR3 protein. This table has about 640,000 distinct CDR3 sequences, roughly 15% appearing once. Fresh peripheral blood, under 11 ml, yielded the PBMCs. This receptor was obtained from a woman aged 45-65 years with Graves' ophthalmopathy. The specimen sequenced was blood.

CDR3 nucleotide sequence: TGTGCCAGCCGACAGTCGGGGATCACAGATACGCAGTATTTT. The encoded protein is CASRQSGITDTQYF. The chain recombines TRBV6-4 with TRBJ2-3; D might be TRBD1 or TRBD2, each matching 5 bases. With 8 bases removed from V and 2 bases from J, the gap between germline ends came to 14 bases. This CDR3 has 14 residues. Germline values: CDR1 MRHNA, CDR2 SNTAGT.